These 6 T cell receptor beta chains were sequenced from one sample in a study of T cell changes during pregnancy in multiple sclerosis. TCRdb keeps only in-frame clones here, not all; method: immunoSEQ multiplex PCR. There are some 77,000 clones in the sample; 93% occur only once, and around 2.6% lies in the top ten. Source: peripheral blood, taken after pregnancy. Every receptor here comes from a female donor in good health, enrolled as a control in a pregnancy study.

V is TRBV7-9 and J is TRBJ2-7, with 7 bases fitting TRBD1. The CDR3 loop spans 13 amino acids. The V gene's germline CDR1 is SEHNR and CDR2 FQNEAQ (reference sequence). The junction had 4 bases not matched to a gene; V was cut back by 5 bases and J by 3 bases. CDR3 sequence reads: CASSPYRGYEQYF. The CDR3 DNA sequence: TGTGCCAGCAGCCCATACAGGGGCTACGAGCAGTACTTC.

The V call is TRBV30, the J call TRBJ1-2; TRBD1 matches 9 bases. V shed 2 bases, J shed 6 bases, and the junction held 4 bases outside the gene matches. CDR1 is GTSNPN, CDR2 SVGIG, per germline (reference sequence). This CDR3 spans 13 amino acids. The CDR3 DNA reads TGTGCCTGGAGTTCGGACAGGGGTCATGGCTACACCTTC. Translation gives CAWSSDRGHGYTF.

The J gene is TRBJ2-3, the V gene TRBV7-9; 8 bases fit TRBD1. Germline CDR1 SEHNR, CDR2 FQNEAQ (reference sequence). The length of the CDR3 is 16 residues. J was trimmed by 1 base and V by 1 base; bases with no gene match: 4. The CDR3 spells CASSLVGTGGTDTQYF. The CDR3 DNA reads as TGTGCCAGCAGCTTAGTCGGGACAGGCGGCACAGATACGCAGTATTTT.

The gene calls are TRBV5-8 and TRBJ2-2, with D tentatively TRBD2 (5 bases). The CDR3 runs to 16 residues. Between the trimmed V and J ends, which lost 0 bases and 3 bases, there was a span of 12 bases. Germline CDR1 and CDR2: SGHTS and YDEGEE. CDR3 sequence reads: CASSLEVKGDTGELFF. CDR3 nucleotides: TGTGCCAGCAGCTTGGAAGTTAAGGGAGACACCGGGGAGCTGTTTTTT.

The chain combines TRBV6-1 with TRBJ2-1; maybe TRBD1 (5 bases). Looked up from germline, CDR1 is MNHNS and CDR2 is SASEGT. The CDR3 consists of 12 residues. V was cut by 6 bases and J by 11 bases, with 14 bases left in between. The CDR3 loop reads CASSAGSMQQFF. In DNA form, the CDR3 reads TGTGCCAGCAGCGCAGGGTCTATGCAGCAGTTCTTC.

The chain combines TRBV28 with TRBJ1-1; TRBD1 matches at 8 bases. The CDR3 covers 15 residues. Trimming removed 5 bases from V and 1 base from J; junction bases left unmatched: 6. Germline V gives CDR1 MDHEN, CDR2 SYDVKM. As DNA, the CDR3 is TGTGCCAGCAGTGGACAGGGAGCGGAGAACACTGAAGCTTTCTTT. Residues: CASSGQGAENTEAFF.